This T cell receptor (beta chain) was identified during a study of immune evolution from preneoplasia to lung adenocarcinoma. The assay was immunoSEQ multiplex PCR, and TCRdb's table has in-frame clones only and misses some. This table holds several thousand clones, 70% to 90% found once. The specimen was FFPE invasive lung adenocarcinoma tissue. This receptor was identified in a person in their fifties with lung adenocarcinoma.

The CDR3 sequence is CASSQEYRPRYGYTF. The CDR3 nucleotides read TGCGCCAGCAGCCAAGAGTACAGGCCCCGCTATGGCTACACCTTC. V gene TRBV4-1 combines with J gene TRBJ1-2, with a tentative D call TRBD1 (5 bases). V lost 0 bases and J 4 bases, leaving 12 bases between the germline ends. The CDR3 has 15 amino acids. Germline lookup yields CDR1 MGHRA and CDR2 YSYEKL.